The 12 T cell receptor beta chains reported below all come from one sample, sequenced in a study of T cells after yellow fever vaccination. TCRdb recomputed calls from the 5' RACE reads with MiXCR, one row per CDR3 protein. The sample records 310,000 or so distinct CDR3 sequences, 3.6% being singletons. Sample: PBMCs, taken on the day of the yellow fever booster vaccination. The receptor source for this set is a man between 18 and 35 years old who received the YFV17D yellow fever vaccine.

The table lists this clonotype with many counts. The V and J genes are TRBV2 and TRBJ2-1, with a possible D match to TRBD2 (7 bases). This CDR3 is 13 amino acids long. The V and J ends lost 10 bases and 4 bases respectively, with 14 bases between them. CDR1 is SNHLY, CDR2 FYNNEI, per germline. CDR3 loop: CATPRGGYNEQFF. DNA for the CDR3: TGTGCCACCCCGAGGGGGGGATACAATGAGCAGTTCTTC.

This clonotype was counted at least ten times. The J gene is TRBJ2-4, the V gene TRBV4-3; 7 bases are a match to TRBD2. Looked up from germline, CDR1 is LGHNA and CDR2 is YSLEER. V dropped 4 bases and J dropped 2; count of bases not matched to a gene: 8. The CDR3 contains 16 residues. CDR3 sequence (DNA): TGCGCCAGCAGCCCAGGACTGGGGGGGTCCAAAAACATTCAGTACTTC. Encoded protein: CASSPGLGGSKNIQYF.

There are many counts of this clonotype. This sequence joins TRBV6-5 and TRBJ2-4, with D maybe TRBD1 (5 bases). The CDR3 runs 15 residues. Germline V gene data show CDR1 as MNHEY and CDR2 as SVGAGI. V dropped 6 bases and J dropped 0 bases, with 12 bases sitting between them. The CDR3 coding sequence is TGTGCCAGCAGCCAGCCCAGGGAAGCCAAAAACATTCAGTACTTC. It yields the protein CASSQPREAKNIQYF.

The V call is TRBV20-1, the J call TRBJ2-5, with 8 bases lining up with TRBD2. This CDR3 region has 15 residues. Looked up from germline, CDR1 is DFQATT and CDR2 is SNEGSKA (reference sequence). The J segment lost 1 base and the V segment lost 3 bases, leaving 7 bases of the junction unmatched. The CDR3 DNA follows: TGCAGTGCTAGTCCCCGTAGCGGGGCCCAAGAGACCCAGTACTTC. Its translation: CSASPRSGAQETQYF.

The chain has TRBV11-3 and TRBJ2-1; no clear D gene. This CDR3 has 14 amino acids. The germline V gene encodes CDR1 SGHNT and CDR2 YENEEA. Trimming stripped 5 bases from V and 4 bases from J, with 12 bases between. The CDR3 coding sequence is TGTGCCAGCAGCCTCAGTGTGGCGTACAATGAGCAGTTCTTC. Amino acids: CASSLSVAYNEQFF.

This clonotype was recorded many times. V usage is TRBV29-1 and J usage is TRBJ2-1, with TRBD1 matching 10 bases. With V trimmed by 7 bases and J by 9 bases, 9 bases remained unmatched. The CDR3 covers 13 residues. Germline V gene sequence: CDR1 SQVTM, CDR2 ANQGSEA. The CDR3 reads CSAIRTGGFEQFF. For the CDR3, the DNA is TGCAGCGCGATTAGGACAGGGGGATTTGAGCAGTTCTTC.

This clonotype was counted ten times or more. The chain employs TRBV7-9 and TRBJ1-5, with D uncertain. CDR1 is SEHNR, CDR2 FQNEAQ, per germline (reference sequence). Deletions cut 1 base from V and 6 bases from J, with 10 bases between. The CDR3 length is 14 residues. The CDR3 region has the DNA TGTGCCAGCAGCTTAGGCGGAGGGCTTCAGCCCCAGCATTTT. This encodes CASSLGGGLQPQHF.

This clonotype has only a few counts. The chain employs TRBV5-4 and TRBJ1-2; no clear D gene. Trimming cost V 5 bases and J 1 base, with 21 bases left between them. CDR1 and CDR2 (germline): SGHNT, YYREEE (reference sequence). The CDR3 length is 17 residues. DNA of the CDR3: TGTGCCAGCAGAAGTCTAATTTCAGGAGAAAATAACTATGGCTACACCTTC. Translating it yields CASRSLISGENNYGYTF.

This rearrangement joins TRBV20-1 to TRBJ2-6; D gene ambiguous. Between the trimmed V and J ends, which lost 2 bases and 1 base, there was a span of 9 bases. The CDR3 runs 15 residues. Germline V gene lookup returns CDR1 DFQATT and CDR2 SNEGSKA (reference sequence). CDR3 residues: CSARRWESGANVLTF. The CDR3 bases are TGCAGTGCTAGAAGGTGGGAATCTGGGGCCAACGTCCTGACTTTC.

This chain connects TRBV12-3 or TRBV12-4 to TRBJ2-3; D not certain. The CDR3 totals 11 residues. V gave up 7 bases and J gave up 9 bases, with 11 bases separating them. The CDR3 protein is CASMARATQYF. In DNA form, the CDR3 reads TGTGCCAGCATGGCTAGGGCGACGCAGTATTTT.

This clonotype was seen at least ten times. The genes are TRBV7-2 and TRBJ2-3, with no clear D. In germline, CDR1 is SGHTA, CDR2 FQGNSA. V lost 3 bases, J lost 0 bases, and 7 bases lay in between. The CDR3 is made up of 14 amino acids. DNA for the CDR3: TGTGCCAGCAGCTTGATGACTAGCACAGATACGCAGTATTTT. Translating gives CASSLMTSTDTQYF.

V gene TRBV19 combines with J gene TRBJ1-1; D gene ambiguous. Per germline, CDR1 LNHDA and CDR2 SQIVND (reference sequence). V was cut by 9 bases and J by 3 bases, with 11 bases left in between. CDR3 length: 12 residues. In DNA form, the CDR3 reads TGTGCCAGCCGGACGGAGTACACTGAAGCTTTCTTT. Protein product: CASRTEYTEAFF. The entire variable domain, with the rest obtained from reference TRBV19 and TRBJ1-1, is as follows: DGGITQSPKYLFRKEGQNVTLSCEQNLNHDAMYWYRQDPGQGLRLIYYSQIVNDFQKGDIAEGYSVSREKKESFPLTVTSAQKNPTAFYLCASRTEYTEAFFGQGTRLTVV.